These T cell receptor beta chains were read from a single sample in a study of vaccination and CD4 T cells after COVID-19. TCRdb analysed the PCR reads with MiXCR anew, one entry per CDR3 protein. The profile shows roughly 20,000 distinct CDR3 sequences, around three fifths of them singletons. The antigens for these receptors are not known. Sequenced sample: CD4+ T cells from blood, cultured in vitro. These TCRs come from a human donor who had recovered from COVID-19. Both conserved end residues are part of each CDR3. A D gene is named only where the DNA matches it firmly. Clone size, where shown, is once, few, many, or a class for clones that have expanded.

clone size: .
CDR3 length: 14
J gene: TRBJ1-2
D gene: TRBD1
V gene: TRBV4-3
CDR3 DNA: TGCGCCAGCAGCCACGCCGGGACAGGGTCTGGCTACACCTTC
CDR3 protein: CASSHAGTGSGYTF

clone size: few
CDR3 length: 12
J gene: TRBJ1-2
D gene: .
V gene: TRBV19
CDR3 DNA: TGTGCCAGTAGTTCCCGTATCGGGGGCTACACCTTC
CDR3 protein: CASSSRIGGYTF

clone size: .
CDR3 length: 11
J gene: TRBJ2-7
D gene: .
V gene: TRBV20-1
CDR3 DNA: TGCAGTGCTCCGGGAAGCCACGAGCAGTACTTC
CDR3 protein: CSAPGSHEQYF

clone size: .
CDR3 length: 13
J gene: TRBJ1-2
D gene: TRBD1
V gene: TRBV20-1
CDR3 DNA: TGCAGTGCCGGGACAGGGGTAACAAATGGCTACACCTTC
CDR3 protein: CSAGTGVTNGYTF

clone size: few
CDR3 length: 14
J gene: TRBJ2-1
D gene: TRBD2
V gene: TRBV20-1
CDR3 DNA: TGCAGTGCTAGAGTTAGCGGGAGGGCCAACGAGCAGTTCTTC
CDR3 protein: CSARVSGRANEQFF

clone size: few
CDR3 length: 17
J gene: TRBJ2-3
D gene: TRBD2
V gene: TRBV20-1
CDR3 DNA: TGCAGTGCTAGATCCGCCGGGACTAGCGGGAGGACAGATACGCAGTATTTT
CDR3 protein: CSARSAGTSGRTDTQYF

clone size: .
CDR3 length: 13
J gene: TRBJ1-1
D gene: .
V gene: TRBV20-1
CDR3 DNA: TGCAGTGCCAGGAACAGGTTGAACACTGAAGCTTTCTTT
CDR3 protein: CSARNRLNTEAFF

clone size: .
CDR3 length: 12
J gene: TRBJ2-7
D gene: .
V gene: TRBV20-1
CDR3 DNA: TGCAGTGCCCAGAGGCCTGGGGACGAGCAGTACTTC
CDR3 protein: CSAQRPGDEQYF

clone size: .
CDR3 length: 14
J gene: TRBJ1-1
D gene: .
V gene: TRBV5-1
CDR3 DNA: TGCGCCAGCAGCCCGAGAGGGAAGAACACTGAAGCTTTCTTT
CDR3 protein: CASSPRGKNTEAFF

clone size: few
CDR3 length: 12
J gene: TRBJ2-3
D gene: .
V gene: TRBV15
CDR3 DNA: TGTGCCACCAGCAGAGTATTAGATACGCAGTATTTT
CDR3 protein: CATSRVLDTQYF

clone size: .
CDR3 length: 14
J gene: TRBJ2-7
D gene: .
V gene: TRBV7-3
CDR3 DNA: TGTGCCAGCAGCTCCTCGGGCCCAGGGACCGAGCAGTACTTC
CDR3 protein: CASSSSGPGTEQYF

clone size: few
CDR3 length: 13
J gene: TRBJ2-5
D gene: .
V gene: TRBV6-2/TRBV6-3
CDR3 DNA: TGTGCCAGCAGTTATGGGGGCCCATCGACCCAGTACTTC
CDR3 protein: CASSYGGPSTQYF

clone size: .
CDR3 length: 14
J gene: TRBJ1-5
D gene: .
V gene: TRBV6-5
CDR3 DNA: TGTGCCAGCAGTTTACCCGCAGACGGTCAGCCCCAGCATTTT
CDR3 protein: CASSLPADGQPQHF

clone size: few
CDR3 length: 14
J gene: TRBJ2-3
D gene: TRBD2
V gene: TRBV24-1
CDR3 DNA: TGTGCCACCAGTGATCCTAGCGGGACAGATACGCAGTATTTT
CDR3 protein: CATSDPSGTDTQYF

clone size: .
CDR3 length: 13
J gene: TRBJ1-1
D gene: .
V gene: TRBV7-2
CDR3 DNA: TGTGCCAGCAGCGCAGGTAGGAACACTGAAGCTTTCTTT
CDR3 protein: CASSAGRNTEAFF